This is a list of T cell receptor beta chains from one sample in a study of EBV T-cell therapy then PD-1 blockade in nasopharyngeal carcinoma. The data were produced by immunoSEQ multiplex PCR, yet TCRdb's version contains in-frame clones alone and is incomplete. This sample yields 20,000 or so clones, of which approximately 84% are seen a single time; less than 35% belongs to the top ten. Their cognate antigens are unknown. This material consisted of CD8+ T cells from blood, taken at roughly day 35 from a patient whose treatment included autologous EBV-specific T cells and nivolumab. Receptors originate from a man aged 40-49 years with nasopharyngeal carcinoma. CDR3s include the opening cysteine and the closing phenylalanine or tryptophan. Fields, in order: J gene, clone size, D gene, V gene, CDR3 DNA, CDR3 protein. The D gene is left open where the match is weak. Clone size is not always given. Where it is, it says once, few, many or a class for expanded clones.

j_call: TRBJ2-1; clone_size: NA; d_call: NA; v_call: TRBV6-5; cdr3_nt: TGTGCCATCTCGGACGTAAACTACAATGAGCAGTTCTTC; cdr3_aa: CAISDVNYNEQFF
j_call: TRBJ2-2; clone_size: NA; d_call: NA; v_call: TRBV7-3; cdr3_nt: TGTGCCACCTACAGGGTAAACACCGGGGAGCTGTTTTTT; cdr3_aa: CATYRVNTGELFF
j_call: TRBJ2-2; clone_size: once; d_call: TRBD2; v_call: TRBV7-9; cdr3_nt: TGTGCCAGCCGACAAGAGGGAGGGTACAGAGAGCTGTTTTTT; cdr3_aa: CASRQEGGYRELFF
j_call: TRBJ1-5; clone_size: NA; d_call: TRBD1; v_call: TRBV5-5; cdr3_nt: TGTGCCAGCAGCCCAGGACAGGGAATTTATAGCAATCAGCCCCAGCATTTT; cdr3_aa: CASSPGQGIYSNQPQHF
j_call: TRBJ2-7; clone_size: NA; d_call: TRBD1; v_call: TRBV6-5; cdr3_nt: TGTGCCAGCAGTTACGGGACAGGGGCGGGCGAGCAGTACTTC; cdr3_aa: CASSYGTGAGEQYF
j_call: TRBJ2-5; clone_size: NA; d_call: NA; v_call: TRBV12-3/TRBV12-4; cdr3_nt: TGTGCCAGTCAGACCGGAGAGACCCTGTACTTC; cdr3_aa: CASQTGETLYF
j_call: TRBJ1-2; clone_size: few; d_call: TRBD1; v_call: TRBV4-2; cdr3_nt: TGTGCCAGCAGCCAAGGAAGTGTGACAGGGCTCTTCTATGGCTACACCTTC; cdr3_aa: CASSQGSVTGLFYGYTF
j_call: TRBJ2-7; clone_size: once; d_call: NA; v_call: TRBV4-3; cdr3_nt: TGCGCCAGCAGCCCCCGGTTCGGGGAGGCGTACGAGCAGTACTTC; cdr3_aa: CASSPRFGEAYEQYF
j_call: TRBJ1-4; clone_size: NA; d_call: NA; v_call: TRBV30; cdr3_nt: TGTGCCTGGAGTGTACCCGGAGGCGGCTCGGTTGAAAAACTGTTTTTT; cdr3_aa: CAWSVPGGGSVEKLFF
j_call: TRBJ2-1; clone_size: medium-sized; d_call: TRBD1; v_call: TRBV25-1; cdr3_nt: TGTGCCAGCAGACAGGGGCTGAATGAGCAGTTCTTC; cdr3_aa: CASRQGLNEQFF
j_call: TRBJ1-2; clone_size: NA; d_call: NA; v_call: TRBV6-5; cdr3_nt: TGTGCCAGCAGTTACTCGAGTAGTTATGGCTACACCTTC; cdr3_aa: CASSYSSSYGYTF
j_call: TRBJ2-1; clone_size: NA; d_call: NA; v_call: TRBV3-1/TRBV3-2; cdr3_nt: TGTGCCAGCAGGGAAGGAGGGGAGCAGTTCTTC; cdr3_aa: CASREGGEQFF
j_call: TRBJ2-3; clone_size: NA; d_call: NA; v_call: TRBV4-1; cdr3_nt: TGCGCCAGCAGCCAAGGAAGGGGGACAGATACGCAGTATTTT; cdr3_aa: CASSQGRGTDTQYF
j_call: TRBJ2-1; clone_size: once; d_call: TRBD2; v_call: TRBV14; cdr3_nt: TGTGCCAGCAGCCAATATGGCGGGGGGGCAAACAATGAGCAGTTCTTC; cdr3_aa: CASSQYGGGANNEQFF